The 18 T cell receptor beta chains listed next were all sequenced from one sample in a study of blood T cell repertoires in COVID-19. Measured with immunoSEQ multiplex PCR; TCRdb has only the in-frame clones, and not every one. The profile shows about 300,000 clones, approximately 91% of them singletons. The sample taken for sequencing was peripheral blood. These receptors originate from a man in his late teens or twenties with active or convalescent COVID-19.

This clone was seen just once. This chain uses TRBV7-9 with TRBJ2-1, with no clear D. CDR1 SEHNR and CDR2 FQNEAQ come from the germline V gene (reference sequence). V lost 3 bases and J 10 bases, leaving 7 bases between the germline ends. The CDR3 has 11 amino acids. The CDR3 DNA sequence: TGTGCCAGCAGCTTCCGCCTAGAGCAGTTCTTC. Translated: CASSFRLEQFF.

CDR3 residues: CASSFAGRTGDQPQHF. Here the CDR3 DNA reads TGTGCCAGCAGCTTCGCGGGAAGGACAGGGGACCAGCCCCAGCATTTT. The V call is TRBV5-6, the J call TRBJ1-5; TRBD1 matches 9 bases. The trim removed 2 bases at V and 7 bases at J, leaving 10 bases unmatched. The CDR3 extends over 16 amino acids. Germline CDR1 reads SGHDT; CDR2 reads YYEEEE.

V is TRBV2 and J is TRBJ2-5; 8 bases are shared with TRBD2. V lost 7 bases to trimming and J lost 1 base; unmatched junction nucleotides: 8. Germline V gene lookup returns CDR1 SNHLY and CDR2 FYNNEI. The CDR3 contains 15 residues. The CDR3 here is CASIGAGGIQETQYF. CDR3 nucleotide sequence: TGTGCCAGCATCGGGGCGGGGGGAATCCAAGAGACCCAGTACTTC.

The chain couples TRBV25-1 to TRBJ1-2; 8 positions agree with TRBD1. V was pared by 5 bases and J by 2 bases, with 7 bases of the junction left unmatched. Germline assignment: CDR1 MGHDK and CDR2 SYGVNS. The CDR3 spans 15 residues. CDR3 sequence reads: CASSPRDRRNYGYTF. CDR3 coding DNA: TGTGCCAGCAGTCCCCGGGACAGGAGGAACTATGGCTACACCTTC.

This clone has just a few counts. The V and J genes are TRBV7-8 and TRBJ1-5; D possibly corresponds to TRBD1 (5 bases). Trimming pared 8 bases from V and 2 bases from J, leaving 10 bases between. In germline, CDR1 is SGHVS, CDR2 FQNEAQ. The CDR3 has 13 residues. DNA of the CDR3: TGTGCCAGCGCGGGGGGGGGCAATCAGCCCCAGCATTTT. It yields the protein CASAGGGNQPQHF.

This chain links TRBV27 with TRBJ1-2, with D uncertain. The CDR3 is made up of 12 amino acids. V was cut by 2 bases and J by 2 bases, with 3 bases left in between. Germline assignment: CDR1 MNHEY and CDR2 SMNVEV (reference sequence). The CDR3 DNA sequence: TGTGCCAGCAGTTTACAAAACTATGGCTACACCTTC. It is translated as CASSLQNYGYTF.

The chain carries TRBV7-9 and TRBJ2-7; D might be TRBD1 (6 bases). CDR1 SEHNR and CDR2 FQNEAQ come from the germline V gene (reference sequence). Trimming cost V 5 bases and J 3 bases, with 14 bases left between them. There are 14 residues in the CDR3. The CDR3: CASSRMDRSYEQYF. The CDR3 DNA sequence: TGTGCCAGCAGCCGTATGGACAGAAGCTACGAGCAGTACTTC.

The chain has TRBV27 and TRBJ1-5; TRBD1 might be the D (6 bases). V was shortened by 7 bases and J by 1 base, with 17 bases between the two germline ends. The CDR3 covers 16 residues. CDR1 and CDR2 (germline): MNHEY, SMNVEV (reference sequence). CDR3 in DNA: TGTGCCAGCATCCCCGTTGGACAGTCCAGCAATCAGCCCCAGCATTTT. Protein product: CASIPVGQSSNQPQHF.

The chain combines TRBV5-1 with TRBJ2-7; TRBD1 matches at 12 bases. CDR1 SGHRS and CDR2 YFSETQ come from the germline V gene. Trimming at V came to 5 bases and at J to 5 bases, leaving 11 bases not matched to a gene. CDR3 size: 16 residues. The CDR3 sequence is CASRTLEGTGGHEQYF. The DNA for the CDR3 is TGCGCCAGCAGAACGCTTGAGGGGACAGGGGGCCACGAGCAGTACTTC.

The chain links TRBV10-1 to TRBJ1-6; perhaps TRBD1 as D (6 bases). Trimming removed 4 bases from V and 9 bases from J, with 13 bases in between. Germline CDR1 is WNHNN and CDR2 is SYGVQD (reference sequence). The CDR3 totals 14 residues. CDR3 coding DNA: TGCGCCAGCAGTGTAGGCAGGGGCAGTTCACCCCTCCACTTT. Amino acid sequence: CASSVGRGSSPLHF.

J is TRBJ1-5 and V is TRBV27, with D possibly TRBD1 on 6 matching bases. Germline CDR1 and CDR2: MNHEY and SMNVEV (reference sequence). Trimming cost V 3 bases and J 2 bases, with 14 bases left between them. The CDR3 loop spans 16 amino acids. The CDR3 region is CASSFRGTGGNQPQHF. The CDR3 bases are TGTGCCAGCAGTTTCAGGGGCACCGGAGGCAATCAGCCCCAGCATTTT.

The V and J genes are TRBV4-1 and TRBJ2-5; TRBD2 might be the D (5 bases). The V gene's germline CDR1 is MGHRA and CDR2 YSYEKL. This CDR3 region has 15 residues. Trimming removed 4 bases at V and 0 bases at J, with 12 bases between. CDR3 protein: CASSRADGDQETQYF. Here the CDR3 DNA reads TGCGCCAGCAGCCGGGCGGACGGGGACCAAGAGACCCAGTACTTC.

This chain joins TRBV4-3 and TRBJ2-7; perhaps TRBD2 as D (5 bases). The CDR3 covers 14 residues. Germline assignment: CDR1 LGHNA and CDR2 YSLEER. Trimming left V 1 base short and J 2 bases short, with 9 bases between. CDR3: CASSQAAAAYEQYF. CDR3 DNA sequence: TGCGCCAGCAGCCAAGCAGCGGCGGCCTACGAGCAGTACTTC.

This clone was found once. The chain has TRBV4-1 and TRBJ1-2; 7 nucleotides match TRBD1. Germline V gives CDR1 MGHRA, CDR2 YSYEKL. The trim removed 4 bases at V and 8 bases at J, leaving 10 bases unmatched. The CDR3 sequence is 14 residues long. The CDR3 here is CASSLATGLEGYTF. CDR3 nucleotide sequence: TGCGCCAGCAGCCTTGCGACAGGGCTTGAGGGCTACACCTTC.

The chain carries TRBV5-6 and TRBJ1-6; no clear D. Germline values: CDR1 SGHDT, CDR2 YYEEEE. Between the trimmed V and J ends, which lost 4 bases and 6 bases, there was a span of 8 bases. This CDR3 region has 13 residues. The CDR3 DNA reads TGTGCCAGCAGCCTAGGGAGTAATTCACCCCTCCACTTT. Residues: CASSLGSNSPLHF.

The gene calls are TRBV7-2 and TRBJ1-2; D might be TRBD1 (5 bases). The V and J ends lost 2 bases and 9 bases respectively, with 13 bases between them. The length of the CDR3 is 13 residues. The germline V gene has CDR1 SGHTA and CDR2 FQGNSA. The CDR3 sequence: CASSLPGLGSYTF. As DNA, the CDR3 is TGTGCCAGCAGCTTACCAGGGCTTGGGAGCTACACCTTC.

The chain couples TRBV25-1 to TRBJ2-7, with 7 bases aligning to TRBD1. Germline V gene data show CDR1 as MGHDK and CDR2 as SYGVNS. The CDR3 has 16 amino acids. Germline trimming cut 4 bases from V and 4 bases from J; bases unmatched to any gene: 13. The CDR3 region is CASSGQTGLKTYEQYF. In DNA, the CDR3 is TGTGCCAGCAGTGGTCAGACAGGGTTAAAAACGTACGAGCAGTACTTC.

This clone showed up just a few times. The chain carries TRBV25-1 and TRBJ2-7; D may be TRBD1 (7 bases). The ends were cut back, 1 base at V and 0 bases at J, with 10 bases in the middle. CDR1 is MGHDK and CDR2 is SYGVNS in the germline V gene. The CDR3 runs 15 residues. In DNA form, the CDR3 reads TGTGCCAGCAGTGAATCCAGGGGGGCCTCCTACGAGCAGTACTTC. Its translation: CASSESRGASYEQYF.